This T cell receptor beta chain stems from a study of T cells after posttransplantation cyclophosphamide. Study-wide results and caveats: After PTCy, TRB diversity resembled that of CNI/methotrexate controls. Donor-recipient repertoire similarity was low at 1-2 months, rising over year one. Tissue-infiltrating T cells from skin or gut overlapped little with blood T cells.

The V and J ends lost 4 bases and 4 bases respectively, with 8 bases between them. This CDR3 has 13 amino acids. CDR1 and CDR2 (germline): SGHRS, YFSETQ. Profiling relied on immunoSEQ multiplex PCR, and the TCRdb table lists in-frame clones only, not all of them. The sample yields approximately 1,400 clones, 77% seen once. Treatment was busulfan-fludarabine conditioning, a marrow graft, and cyclophosphamide on days +3 and +4. This clone was counted between two and nine times. The antigen remains undetermined. The V and J genes are TRBV5-1 and TRBJ1-4; weak D call: TRBD1 (5 bases). The material was CD4+ T cells sorted from PBMCs, obtained after allogeneic stem cell transplant with posttransplant cyclophosphamide. The sequence came from a male patient in his 50s who received an allogeneic stem cell transplant from an unrelated donor, was CMV-positive, and had acute GVHD only. The graft donor may account for some of the T cells. CDR3 sequence (DNA): TGCGCCAGCAGCCTGACAGTTAATGAAAAACTGTTTTTT. It encodes CASSLTVNEKLFF.